This T cell receptor (beta chain) was sequenced during a study of shared clonotypes between healthy human individuals. Looking at the study overall: Researchers assigned three CD4 naive, three CD4 memory, two CD8 naive and one CD8 memory plate to each donor.

All the donors were Caucasian adults who lived in Nashville, Tennessee. Using immunoSEQ multiplex PCR, the repertoire was profiled, and TCRdb retains in-frame clones only, with some absent. This table holds roughly 1.5 million clones, 98% found once. Material for sequencing was naive CD4+ T cells sorted from blood. Subset of the sample: CD45RA+ positively selected. This clonotype was sampled from a man aged 25-45 years in good health.

The CDR3 sequence is CAISEFSRELFF. The CDR3 DNA reads TGTGCCATCAGTGAGTTCTCGAGGGAGCTGTTTTTT. The genes are TRBV10-3 and TRBJ2-2, with D unclear. This CDR3 is built from 12 residues. The germline gives CDR1 ENHRY, CDR2 SYGVKD. V was trimmed by 1 base and J by 9 bases, leaving 6 bases between them.